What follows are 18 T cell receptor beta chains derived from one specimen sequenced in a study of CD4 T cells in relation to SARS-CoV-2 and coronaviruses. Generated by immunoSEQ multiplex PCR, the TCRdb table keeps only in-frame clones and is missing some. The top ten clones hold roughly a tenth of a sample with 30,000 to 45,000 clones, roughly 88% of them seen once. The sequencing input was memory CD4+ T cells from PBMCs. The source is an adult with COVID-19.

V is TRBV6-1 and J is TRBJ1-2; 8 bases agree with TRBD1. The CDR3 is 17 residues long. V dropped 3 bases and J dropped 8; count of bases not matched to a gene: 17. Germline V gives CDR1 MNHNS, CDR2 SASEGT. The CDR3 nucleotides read TGTGCCAGCAGTGAGACCCAGGGGGCTTCGGTAATAGGGGGCTACACCTTC. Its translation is CASSETQGASVIGGYTF.

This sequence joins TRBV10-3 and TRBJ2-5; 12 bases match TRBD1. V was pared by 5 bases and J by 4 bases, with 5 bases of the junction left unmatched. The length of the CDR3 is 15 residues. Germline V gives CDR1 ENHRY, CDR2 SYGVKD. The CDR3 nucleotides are TGTGCCATCAGTACGGGACAGGGGGCTGGAGAGACCCAGTACTTC. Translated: CAISTGQGAGETQYF.

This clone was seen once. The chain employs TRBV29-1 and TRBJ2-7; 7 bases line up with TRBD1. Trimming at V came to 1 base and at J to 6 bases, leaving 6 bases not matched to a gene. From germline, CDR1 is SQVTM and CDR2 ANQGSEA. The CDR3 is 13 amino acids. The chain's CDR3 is CSVEGGGKGEQYF. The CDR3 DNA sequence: TGCAGCGTTGAAGGAGGGGGCAAGGGCGAGCAGTACTTC.

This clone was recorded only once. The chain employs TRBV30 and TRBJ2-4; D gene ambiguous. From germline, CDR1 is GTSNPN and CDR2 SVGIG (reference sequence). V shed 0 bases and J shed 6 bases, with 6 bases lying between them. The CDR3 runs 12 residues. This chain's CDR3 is CAWSVLRNIQYF. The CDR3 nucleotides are TGTGCCTGGAGTGTACTTCGAAACATTCAGTACTTC.

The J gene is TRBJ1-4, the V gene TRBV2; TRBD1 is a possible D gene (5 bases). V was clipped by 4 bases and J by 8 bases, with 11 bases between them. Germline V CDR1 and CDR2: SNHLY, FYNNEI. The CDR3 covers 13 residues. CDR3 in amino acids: CASSAGAHEKLFF. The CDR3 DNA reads TGTGCCAGCAGTGCTGGGGCCCACGAAAAACTGTTTTTT.

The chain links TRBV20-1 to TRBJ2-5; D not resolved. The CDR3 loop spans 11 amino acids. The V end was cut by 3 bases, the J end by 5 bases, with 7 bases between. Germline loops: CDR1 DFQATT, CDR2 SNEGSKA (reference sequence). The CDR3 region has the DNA TGCAGTGCTAGCTTTTGGGAGACCCAGTACTTC. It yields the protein CSASFWETQYF.

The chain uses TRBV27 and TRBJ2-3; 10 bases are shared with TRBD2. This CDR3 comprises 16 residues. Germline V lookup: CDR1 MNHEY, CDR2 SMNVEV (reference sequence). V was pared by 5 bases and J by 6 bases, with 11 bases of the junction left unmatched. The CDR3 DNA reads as TGTGCCAGCAGTCCCGAGCAGCGGGGGGGCCGGGATACGCAGTATTTT. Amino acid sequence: CASSPEQRGGRDTQYF.

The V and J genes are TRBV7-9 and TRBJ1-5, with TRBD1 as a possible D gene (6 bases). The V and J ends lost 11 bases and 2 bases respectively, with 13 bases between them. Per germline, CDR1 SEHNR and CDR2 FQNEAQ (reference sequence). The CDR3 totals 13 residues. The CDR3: CASGASGNQPQHF. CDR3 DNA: TGTGCCTCGGGGGCGTCGGGCAATCAGCCCCAGCATTTT.

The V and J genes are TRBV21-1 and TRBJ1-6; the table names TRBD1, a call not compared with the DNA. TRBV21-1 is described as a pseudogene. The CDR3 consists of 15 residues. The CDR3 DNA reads TGTGCCAGCAGCGACATACAGGGGGCGGATTCACCCCTCCACTTT. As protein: CASSDIQGADSPLHF.

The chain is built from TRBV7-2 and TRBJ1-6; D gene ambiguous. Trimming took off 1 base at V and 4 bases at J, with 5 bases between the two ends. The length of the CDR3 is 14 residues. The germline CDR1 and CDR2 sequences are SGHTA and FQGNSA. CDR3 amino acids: CASSLGAYNSPLHF. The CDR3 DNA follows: TGTGCCAGCAGCTTAGGGGCTTATAATTCACCCCTCCACTTT. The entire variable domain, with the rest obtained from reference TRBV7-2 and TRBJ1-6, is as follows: GAGVSQSPSNKVTEKGKDVELRCDPISGHTALYWYRQSLGQGLEFLIYFQGNSAPDKSGLPSDRFSAERTGGSVSTLTIQRTQQEDSAVYLCASSLGAYNSPLHFGNGTRLTVT.

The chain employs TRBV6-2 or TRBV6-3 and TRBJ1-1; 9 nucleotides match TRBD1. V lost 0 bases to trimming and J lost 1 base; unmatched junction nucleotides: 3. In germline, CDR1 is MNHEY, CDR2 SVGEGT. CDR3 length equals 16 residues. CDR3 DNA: TGTGCCAGCAGTTACTCGACAGGGGGAGCGAACACTGAAGCTTTCTTT. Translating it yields CASSYSTGGANTEAFF.

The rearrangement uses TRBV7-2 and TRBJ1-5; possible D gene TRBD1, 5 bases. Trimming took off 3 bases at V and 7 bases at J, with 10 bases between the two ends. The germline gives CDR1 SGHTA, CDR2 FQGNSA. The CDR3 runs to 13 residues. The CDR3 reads CASSLEWGQPQHF. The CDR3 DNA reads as TGTGCCAGCAGCTTGGAATGGGGCCAGCCCCAGCATTTT.

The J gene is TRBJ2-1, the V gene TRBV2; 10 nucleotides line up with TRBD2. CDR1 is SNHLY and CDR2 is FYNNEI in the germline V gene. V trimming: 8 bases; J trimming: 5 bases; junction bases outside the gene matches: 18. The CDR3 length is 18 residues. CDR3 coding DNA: TGTGCCAGCCCCCCCCGGCCGGTTAGCGGGGGGCCGAACAATGAGCAGTTCTTC. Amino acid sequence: CASPPRPVSGGPNNEQFF.

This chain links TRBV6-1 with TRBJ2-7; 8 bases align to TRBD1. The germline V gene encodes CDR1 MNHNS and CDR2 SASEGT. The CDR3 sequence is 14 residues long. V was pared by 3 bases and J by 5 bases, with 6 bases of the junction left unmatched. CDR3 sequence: CASSETGDGDEQYF. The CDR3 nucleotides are TGTGCCAGCAGTGAGACAGGGGACGGCGACGAGCAGTACTTC.

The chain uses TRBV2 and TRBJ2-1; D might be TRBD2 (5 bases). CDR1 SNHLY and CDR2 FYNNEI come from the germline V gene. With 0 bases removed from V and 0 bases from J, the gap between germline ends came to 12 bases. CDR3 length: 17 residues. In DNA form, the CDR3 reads TGTGCCAGCAGTGAAGCTCCGCCGGGAAGCTCCTACAATGAGCAGTTCTTC. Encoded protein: CASSEAPPGSSYNEQFF. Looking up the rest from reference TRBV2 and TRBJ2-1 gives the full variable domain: EPEVTQTPSHQVTQMGQEVILRCVPISNHLYFYWYRQILGQKVEFLVSFYNNEISEKSEIFDDQFSVERPDGSNFTLKIRSTKLEDSAMYFCASSEAPPGSSYNEQFFGPGTRLTVL.

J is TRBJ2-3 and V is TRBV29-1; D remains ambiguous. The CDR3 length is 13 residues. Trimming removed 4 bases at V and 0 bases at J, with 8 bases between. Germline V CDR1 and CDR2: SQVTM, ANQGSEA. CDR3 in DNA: TGCAGCGTTGGACTGGGGAGCACAGATACGCAGTATTTT. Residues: CSVGLGSTDTQYF.

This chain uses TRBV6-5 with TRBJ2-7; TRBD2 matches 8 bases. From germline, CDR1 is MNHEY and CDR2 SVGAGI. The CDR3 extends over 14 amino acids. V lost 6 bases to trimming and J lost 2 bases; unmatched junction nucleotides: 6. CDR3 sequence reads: CASSKRGTTYEQYF. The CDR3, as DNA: TGTGCCAGCAGCAAGCGGGGGACCACCTACGAGCAGTACTTC.

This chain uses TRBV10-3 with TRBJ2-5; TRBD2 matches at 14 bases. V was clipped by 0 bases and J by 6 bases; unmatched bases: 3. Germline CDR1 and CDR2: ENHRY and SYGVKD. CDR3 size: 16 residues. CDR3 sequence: CAISESTSGGAKTQYF. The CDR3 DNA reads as TGTGCCATCAGTGAGTCGACTAGCGGGGGGGCAAAGACCCAGTACTTC.